The T cell receptor beta chain described here comes from a study of cytomegalovirus exposure and HLA in healthy donors. Study-level points and caveats: Productive rates of about 90% or about 30% were seen for most TCR beta V segments in an earlier analysis.

PCR amplification relied on 60 Vbeta primers (plus 13 Jbeta primers). Clones were read by immunoSEQ multiplex PCR, and TCRdb kept only the in-frame ones, dropping some. The sample lists around 91,000 clones; 55% to 75% were seen once. Germline CDR1 and CDR2: LNHNV and YYDKDF (reference sequence). The CDR3 is made up of 15 amino acids. V lost 1 base and J lost 7; bases outside the gene matches: 7. This clone has more than one count but fewer than ten. What it binds is not known. The clonotype originates from a man in his sixties in good health and CMV-seronegative. The sequenced sample was PBMCs. This chain uses TRBV15 with TRBJ1-1; 9 bases are a match to TRBD1. Here the CDR3 DNA reads TGTGCCACCAGCAGAGCCGGGACAGGGTTAAATGAAGCTTTCTTT. Amino acid sequence: CATSRAGTGLNEAFF.